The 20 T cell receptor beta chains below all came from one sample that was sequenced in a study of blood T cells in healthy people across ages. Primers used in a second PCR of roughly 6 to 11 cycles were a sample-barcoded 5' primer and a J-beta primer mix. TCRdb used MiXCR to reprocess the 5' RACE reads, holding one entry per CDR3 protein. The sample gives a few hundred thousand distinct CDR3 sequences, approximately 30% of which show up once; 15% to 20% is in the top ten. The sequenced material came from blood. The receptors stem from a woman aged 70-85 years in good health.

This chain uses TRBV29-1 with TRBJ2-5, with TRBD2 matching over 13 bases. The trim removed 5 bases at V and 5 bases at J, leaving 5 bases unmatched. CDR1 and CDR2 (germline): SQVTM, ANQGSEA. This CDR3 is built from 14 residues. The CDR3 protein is CSVRGLAGLETQYF. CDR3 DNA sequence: TGCAGCGTTCGGGGACTAGCGGGGTTGGAGACCCAGTACTTC.

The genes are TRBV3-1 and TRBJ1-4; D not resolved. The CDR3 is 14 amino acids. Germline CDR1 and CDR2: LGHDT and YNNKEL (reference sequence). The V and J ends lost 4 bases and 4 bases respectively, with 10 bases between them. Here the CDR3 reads CASSPFRGNEKLFF. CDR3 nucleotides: TGTGCCAGCAGCCCCTTCCGAGGTAATGAAAAACTGTTTTTT.

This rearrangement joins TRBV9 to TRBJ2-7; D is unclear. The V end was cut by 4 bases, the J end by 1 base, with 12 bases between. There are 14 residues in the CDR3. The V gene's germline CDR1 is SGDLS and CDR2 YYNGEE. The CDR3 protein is CASSLHMGSYEQYF. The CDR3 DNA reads TGTGCCAGCAGCCTACATATGGGATCCTACGAGCAGTACTTC.

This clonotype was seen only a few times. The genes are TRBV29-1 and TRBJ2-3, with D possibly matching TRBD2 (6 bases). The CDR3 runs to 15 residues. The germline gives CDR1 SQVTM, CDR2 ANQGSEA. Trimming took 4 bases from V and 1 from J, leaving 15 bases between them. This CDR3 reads CSVVRTGGGTDTQYF. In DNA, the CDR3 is TGCAGCGTTGTTAGGACTGGCGGGGGCACAGATACGCAGTATTTT.

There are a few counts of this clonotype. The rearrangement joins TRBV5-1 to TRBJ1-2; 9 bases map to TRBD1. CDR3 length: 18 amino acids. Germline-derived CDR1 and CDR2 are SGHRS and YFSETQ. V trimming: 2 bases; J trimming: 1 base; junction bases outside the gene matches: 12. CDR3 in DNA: TGCGCCAGCAGCTTACAGGGGGCACGGGGGAGCGGTAACTATGGCTACACCTTC. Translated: CASSLQGARGSGNYGYTF.

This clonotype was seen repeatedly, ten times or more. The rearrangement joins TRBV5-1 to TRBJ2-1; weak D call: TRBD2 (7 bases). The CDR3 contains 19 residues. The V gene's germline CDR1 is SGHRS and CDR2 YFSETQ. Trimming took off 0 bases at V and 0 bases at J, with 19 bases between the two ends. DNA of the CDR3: TGCGCCAGCAGCTTGGGGACGGGGGGCTCCCTAAGCTCCTACAATGAGCAGTTCTTC. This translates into CASSLGTGGSLSSYNEQFF.

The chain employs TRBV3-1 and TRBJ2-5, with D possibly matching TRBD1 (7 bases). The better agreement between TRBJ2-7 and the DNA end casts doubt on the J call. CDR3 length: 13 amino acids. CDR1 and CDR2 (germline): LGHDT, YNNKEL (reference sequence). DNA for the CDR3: TGTGCCAGCAGCCGACAGGGAGGCCACGAGCAGTACTTC. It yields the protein CASSRQGGHEQYF.

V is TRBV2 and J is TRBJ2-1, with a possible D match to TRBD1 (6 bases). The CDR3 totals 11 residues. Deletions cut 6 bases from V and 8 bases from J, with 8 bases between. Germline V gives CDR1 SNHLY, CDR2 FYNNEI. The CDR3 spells CASSTGYEQFF. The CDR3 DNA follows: TGTGCCAGCAGCACAGGGTATGAGCAGTTCTTC.

CDR3 protein: CASSPQQSSGNTIYF. The CDR3, as DNA: TGTGCCAGCTCACCACAACAGTCCTCTGGAAACACCATATATTTT. The V gene is TRBV18, the J gene TRBJ1-3; D is uncertain. CDR3 length equals 15 residues. V lost 1 base and J 0 bases, leaving 7 bases between the germline ends. CDR1 is KGHSH and CDR2 is LQKENI in the germline V gene.

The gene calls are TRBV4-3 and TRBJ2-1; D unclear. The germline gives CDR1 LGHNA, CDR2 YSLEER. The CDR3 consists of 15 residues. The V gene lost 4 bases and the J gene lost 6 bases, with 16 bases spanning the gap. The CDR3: CASSLDFVGTNEQFF. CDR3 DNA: TGCGCCAGCAGCCTAGACTTCGTGGGAACCAATGAGCAGTTCTTC.

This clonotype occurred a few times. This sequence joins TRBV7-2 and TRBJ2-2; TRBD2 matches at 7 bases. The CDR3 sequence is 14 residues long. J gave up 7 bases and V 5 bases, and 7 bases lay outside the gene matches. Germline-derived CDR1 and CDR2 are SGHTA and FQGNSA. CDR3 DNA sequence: TGTGCCAGCAGCCCAACTACTAGCGTCGGGGAGCTGTTTTTT. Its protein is CASSPTTSVGELFF.

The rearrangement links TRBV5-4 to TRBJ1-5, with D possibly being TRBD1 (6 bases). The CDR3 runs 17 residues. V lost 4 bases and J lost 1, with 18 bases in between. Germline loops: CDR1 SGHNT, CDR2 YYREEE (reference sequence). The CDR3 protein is CASSPGPPGGSNQPQHF. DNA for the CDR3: TGTGCCAGCAGCCCGGGACCCCCGGGGGGCAGCAATCAGCCCCAGCATTTT.

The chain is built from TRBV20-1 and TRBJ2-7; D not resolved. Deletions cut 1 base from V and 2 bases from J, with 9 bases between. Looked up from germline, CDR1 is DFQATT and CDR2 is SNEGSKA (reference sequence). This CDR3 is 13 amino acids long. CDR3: CSARVPGPYEQYF. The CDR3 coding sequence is TGCAGTGCTAGAGTCCCCGGACCCTACGAGCAGTACTTC.

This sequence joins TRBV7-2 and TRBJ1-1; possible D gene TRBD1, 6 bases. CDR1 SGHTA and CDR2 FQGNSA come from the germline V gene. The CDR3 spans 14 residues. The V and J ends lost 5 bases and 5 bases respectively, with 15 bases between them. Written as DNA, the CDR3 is TGTGCCAGCAGCCAGGGGACGAGGGGTACTGAAGCTTTCTTT. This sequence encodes CASSQGTRGTEAFF.

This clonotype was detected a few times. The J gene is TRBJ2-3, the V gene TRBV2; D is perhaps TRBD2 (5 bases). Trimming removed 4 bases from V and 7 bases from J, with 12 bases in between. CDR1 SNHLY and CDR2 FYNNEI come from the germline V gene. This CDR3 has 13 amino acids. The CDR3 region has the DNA TGTGCCAGCAGTGGTGGGAGCATCAATACGCAGTATTTT. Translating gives CASSGGSINTQYF.

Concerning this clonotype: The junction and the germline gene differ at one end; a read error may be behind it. In DNA, the CDR3 is TGCGCCAGCGGCTTGGGGCGGCCCAACTATGGCTACACCTTC. As protein: CASGLGRPNYGYTF. V and J are TRBV5-1 and TRBJ1-2; tentative D call: TRBD1 (5 bases). Germline CDR1 SGHRS, CDR2 YFSETQ. This CDR3 has 14 residues.

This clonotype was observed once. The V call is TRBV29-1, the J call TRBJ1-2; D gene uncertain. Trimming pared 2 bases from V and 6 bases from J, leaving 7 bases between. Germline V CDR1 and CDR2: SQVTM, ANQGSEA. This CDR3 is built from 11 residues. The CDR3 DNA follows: TGCAGCGTTGAAAATTTAAATGGCTACACCTTC. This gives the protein CSVENLNGYTF.

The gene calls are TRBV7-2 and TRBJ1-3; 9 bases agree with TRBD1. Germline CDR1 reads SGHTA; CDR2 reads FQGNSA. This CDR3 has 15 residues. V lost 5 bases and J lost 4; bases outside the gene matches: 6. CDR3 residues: CASSVYRGLGNTIYF. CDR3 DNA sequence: TGTGCCAGCAGCGTTTACAGGGGGCTCGGAAACACCATATATTTT.

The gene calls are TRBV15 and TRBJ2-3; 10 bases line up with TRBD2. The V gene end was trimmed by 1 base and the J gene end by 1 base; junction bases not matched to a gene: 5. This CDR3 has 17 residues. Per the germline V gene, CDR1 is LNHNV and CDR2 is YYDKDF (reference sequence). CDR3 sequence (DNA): TGTGCCACCAGCAGAGGTTCTAGCGGGGGAGGCACAGATACGCAGTATTTT. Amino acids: CATSRGSSGGGTDTQYF.

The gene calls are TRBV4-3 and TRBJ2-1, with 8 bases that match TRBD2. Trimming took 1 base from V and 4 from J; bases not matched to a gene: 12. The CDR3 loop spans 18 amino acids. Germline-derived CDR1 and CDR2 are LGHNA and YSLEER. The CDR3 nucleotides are TGCGCCAGCAGCCAAGGGGAGGCCAGCGGGGGAGGATACAATGAGCAGTTCTTC. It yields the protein CASSQGEASGGGYNEQFF.